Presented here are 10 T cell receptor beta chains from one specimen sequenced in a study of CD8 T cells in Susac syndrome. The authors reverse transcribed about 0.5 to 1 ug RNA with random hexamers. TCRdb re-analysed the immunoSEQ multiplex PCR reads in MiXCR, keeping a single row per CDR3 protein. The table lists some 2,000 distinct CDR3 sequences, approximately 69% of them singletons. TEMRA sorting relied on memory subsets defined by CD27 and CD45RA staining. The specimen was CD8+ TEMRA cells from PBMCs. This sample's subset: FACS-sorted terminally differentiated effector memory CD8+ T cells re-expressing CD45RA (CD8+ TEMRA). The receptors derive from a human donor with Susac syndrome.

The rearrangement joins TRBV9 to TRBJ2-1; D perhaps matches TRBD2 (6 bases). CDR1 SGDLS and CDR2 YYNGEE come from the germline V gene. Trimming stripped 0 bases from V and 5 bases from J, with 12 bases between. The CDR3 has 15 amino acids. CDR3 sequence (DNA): TGTGCCAGCAGCGTAGCGGGAGTCCCCCACAATGAGCAGTTCTTC. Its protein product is CASSVAGVPHNEQFF.

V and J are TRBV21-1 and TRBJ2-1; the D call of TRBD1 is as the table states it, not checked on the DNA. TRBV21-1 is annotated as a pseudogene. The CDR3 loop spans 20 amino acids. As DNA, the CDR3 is TGTGCCAGCAGCCCCAGGGTCGGGACAGGGGTGTCCAGCTCCTACAATGAGCAGTTCTTC. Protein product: CASSPRVGTGVSSSYNEQFF.

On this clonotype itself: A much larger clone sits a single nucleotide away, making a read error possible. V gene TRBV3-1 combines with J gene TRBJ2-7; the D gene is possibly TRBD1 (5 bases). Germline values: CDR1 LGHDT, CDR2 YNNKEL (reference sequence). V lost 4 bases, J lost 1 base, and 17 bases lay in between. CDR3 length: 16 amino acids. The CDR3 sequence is CASSRGPRAGSYEQYF. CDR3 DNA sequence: TGTGCCAGCAGCCGCGGCCCAAGAGCAGGGTCCTACGAGCAGTACTTC.

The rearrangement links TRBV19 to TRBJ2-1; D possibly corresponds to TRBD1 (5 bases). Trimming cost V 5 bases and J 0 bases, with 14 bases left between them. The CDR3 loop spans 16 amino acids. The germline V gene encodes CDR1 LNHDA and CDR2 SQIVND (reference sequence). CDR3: CASSSAYDSSYNEQFF. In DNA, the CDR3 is TGTGCCAGTAGTTCGGCGTACGACAGCTCCTACAATGAGCAGTTCTTC.

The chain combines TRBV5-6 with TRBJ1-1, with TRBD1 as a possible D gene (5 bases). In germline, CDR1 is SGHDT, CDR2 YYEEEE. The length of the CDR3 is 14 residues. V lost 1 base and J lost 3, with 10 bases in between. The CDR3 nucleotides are TGTGCCAGCAGCTTGCCAGGGAGGCACACTGAAGCTTTCTTT. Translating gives CASSLPGRHTEAFF.

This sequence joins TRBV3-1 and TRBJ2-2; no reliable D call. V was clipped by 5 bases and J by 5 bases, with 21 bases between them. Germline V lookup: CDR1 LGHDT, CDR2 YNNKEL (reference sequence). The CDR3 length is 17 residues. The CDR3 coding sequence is TGTGCCAGCAGCGTGAGATGCATTTCAGGCTTGACCGGGGAGCTGTTTTTT. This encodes CASSVRCISGLTGELFF. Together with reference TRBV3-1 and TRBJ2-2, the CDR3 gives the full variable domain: DTAVSQTPKYLVTQMGNDKSIKCEQNLGHDTMYWYKQDSKKFLKIMFSYNNKELIINETVPNRFSPKSPDKAHLNLHINSLELGDSAVYFCASSVRCISGLTGELFFGEGSRLTVL.

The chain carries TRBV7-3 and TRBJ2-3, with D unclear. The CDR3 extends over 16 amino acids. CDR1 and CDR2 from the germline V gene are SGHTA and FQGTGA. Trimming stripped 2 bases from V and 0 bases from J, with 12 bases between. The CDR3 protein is CASSLRSGASTDTQYF. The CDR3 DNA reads TGTGCCAGCAGCTTACGTTCCGGTGCTAGCACAGATACGCAGTATTTT. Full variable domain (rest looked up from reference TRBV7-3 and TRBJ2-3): GAGVSQTPSNKVTEKGKYVELRCDPISGHTALYWYRQSLGQGPEFLIYFQGTGAADDSGLPNDRFFAVRPEGSVSTLKIQRTERGDSAVYLCASSLRSGASTDTQYFGPGTRLTVL.

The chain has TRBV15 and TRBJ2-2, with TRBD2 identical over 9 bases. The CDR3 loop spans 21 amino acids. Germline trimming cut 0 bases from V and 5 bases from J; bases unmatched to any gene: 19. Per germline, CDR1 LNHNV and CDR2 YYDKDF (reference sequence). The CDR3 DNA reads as TGTGCCACCAGCAGAGAACGGGCTGGGATTGGCGGGGGGGCACAGACCGGGGAGCTGTTTTTT. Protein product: CATSRERAGIGGGAQTGELFF.

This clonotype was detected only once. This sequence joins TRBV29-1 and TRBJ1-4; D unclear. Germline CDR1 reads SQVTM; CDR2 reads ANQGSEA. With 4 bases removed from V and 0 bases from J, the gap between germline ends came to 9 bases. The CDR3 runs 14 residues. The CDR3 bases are TGCAGCGTTGGACATCCTCCAACTAATGAAAAACTGTTTTTT. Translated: CSVGHPPTNEKLFF.

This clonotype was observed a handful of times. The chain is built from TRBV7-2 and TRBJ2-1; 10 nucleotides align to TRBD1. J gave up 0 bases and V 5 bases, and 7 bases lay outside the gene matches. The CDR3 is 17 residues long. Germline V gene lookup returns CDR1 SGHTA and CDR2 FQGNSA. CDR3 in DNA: TGTGCCAGCAGCCTCCGGGACAGGGGCGCCTCCTACAATGAGCAGTTCTTC. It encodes CASSLRDRGASYNEQFF.